This TCR beta chain came from a study of T cell responses to AZD1222 COVID-19 vaccine. Looking at the study overall: Recipients boosted at about 4 weeks or about 12 weeks are pooled. Whole-study findings and limits: A rise in Spike-specific TCR breadth and depth followed two AZD1222 doses. It should be noted that donors were predominantly white British and more often female, and clonal diversity was possibly underestimated. There were vaccine-associated CD4 TCRs across spike, dominant at 160-218 and 743-854.

On this clone itself: Antigen unknown.

TCRdb keeps only in-frame clones here, not all; method: immunoSEQ multiplex PCR. This sample has approximately 70,000 clones, with less than 90% found just once. Between the trimmed V and J ends, which lost 1 base and 2 bases, there was a span of 15 bases. The V gene's germline CDR1 is LGHDT and CDR2 YNNKEL (reference sequence). This CDR3 region has 16 residues. The chain has TRBV3-1 (or the pseudogene TRBV3-2) and TRBJ2-7; D is possibly TRBD1 or TRBD2 (5 bases each). The sample in question was peripheral blood, obtained on day 0 of AZD1222 vaccination. The TCR sequence derives from an adult in good health. DNA of the CDR3: TGTGCCAGCAGCCAAGTGGTCGGGACGCCTACCTACGAGCAGTACTTC. Its translation: CASSQVVGTPTYEQYF.